A selection of T cell receptor beta chains follows, all from one sample in a study of identical twins. One entry per CDR3 protein, called by TCRdb with MiXCR from the 5' RACE reads. Altogether around 510,000 distinct CDR3 sequences are present, roughly 13% being singletons, with the ten largest covering 0.98%. This sample was also put to use in a study of yellow fever vaccine responses in identical twins.

The specimen was CD4+ T cells sorted from blood. Receptor source: a young woman in good health. Both conserved end residues are part of each CDR3. Each record gives: V gene, J gene, D gene, clone size, CDR3 protein, CDR3 DNA. The D gene is left open where the match is weak. Size is omitted from some rows. Given values are once, few, many or a class for expanded clones.

TRBV5-1	TRBJ2-1	TRBD2	NA	CASSVSTSGRNEQFF	TGCGCCAGCAGCGTCTCGACTAGCGGGAGAAATGAGCAGTTCTTC
TRBV3-1	TRBJ2-7	NA	NA	CASSQQPLYEQYF	TGTGCCAGCAGCCAACAGCCACTCTACGAGCAGTACTTC
TRBV7-9	TRBJ1-6	NA	NA	CASSPRQGQGNSPLHF	TGTGCCAGCAGCCCTAGGCAGGGGCAGGGGAATTCACCCCTCCACTTT
TRBV4-3	TRBJ1-6	TRBD1	many	CASSQGQGANNSPLHF	TGCGCCAGCAGCCAAGGACAGGGGGCGAATAATTCACCCCTCCACTTT
TRBV6-1	TRBJ1-2	NA	NA	CASRGHGENYGYTF	TGTGCCAGCAGAGGTCATGGCGAGAACTATGGCTACACCTTC
TRBV24-1	TRBJ1-2	NA	NA	CATSDSRRPINYGYTF	TGTGCCACCAGTGATTCCCGCAGGCCAATTAACTATGGCTACACCTTC
TRBV20-1	TRBJ1-2	NA	many	CSARGGGLGGYTF	TGCAGTGCTAGAGGGGGCGGACTAGGAGGCTACACCTTC
TRBV29-1	TRBJ2-5	NA	few	CSVGHVAKETQYF	TGCAGCGTCGGCCACGTCGCCAAAGAGACCCAGTACTTC
TRBV25-1	TRBJ2-7	TRBD1	NA	CASSEPHEAGGNYEQYF	TGTGCCAGCAGTGAACCTCACGAGGCAGGGGGTAACTACGAGCAGTACTTC
TRBV28	TRBJ1-4	TRBD1	NA	CASSSDRGFF	TGTGCCAGCAGTTCGGACAGGGGATTTTTT
TRBV3-1	TRBJ2-7	NA	many	CASSTTRREQYF	TGTGCCAGCAGCACCACCCGACGCGAGCAGTACTTC
TRBV12-3/TRBV12-4	TRBJ1-4	TRBD1	few	CASADRGGEKLFF	TGTGCCAGCGCAGACAGGGGCGGCGAAAAACTGTTTTTT
TRBV6-1	TRBJ2-1	TRBD1	NA	CASSAEWTGYEQFF	TGTGCCAGCAGTGCAGAGTGGACAGGATATGAGCAGTTCTTC
TRBV10-3	TRBJ2-1	TRBD1	many	CAIKGTENEQFF	TGTGCCATCAAGGGGACAGAAAATGAGCAGTTCTTC
TRBV29-1	TRBJ2-2	NA	NA	CSAQLGPPGELFF	TGCAGCGCCCAATTGGGGCCGCCCGGGGAGCTGTTTTTT
TRBV12-5	TRBJ2-5	TRBD2	NA	CASGFGAGGQETQYF	TGTGCTAGTGGCTTCGGAGCGGGGGGGCAAGAGACCCAGTACTTC
TRBV5-1	TRBJ2-1	NA	NA	CASSLDFGAQQFF	TGCGCCAGCAGCTTGGATTTCGGAGCACAGCAGTTCTTC
TRBV9	TRBJ2-3	TRBD2	once	CASSVREGLTDTQYF	TGTGCCAGCAGCGTGCGGGAGGGGTTGACAGATACGCAGTATTTT
TRBV27	TRBJ2-7	NA	many	CASRPTPIHEQYF	TGTGCCAGTCGTCCGACCCCTATACACGAGCAGTACTTC
TRBV7-2	TRBJ2-2	TRBD2	few	CASSRSGRDTGELFF	TGTGCCAGCAGCCGTAGCGGGAGGGACACCGGGGAGCTGTTTTTT
TRBV18	TRBJ1-1	NA	NA	CASSPNSGNTEAFF	TGTGCCAGCTCACCAAATTCGGGGAACACTGAAGCTTTCTTT
TRBV20-1	TRBJ2-7	NA	NA	CSARDRSEQYF	TGCAGTGCTAGAGATCGGAGCGAGCAGTACTTC
TRBV10-3	TRBJ2-2	NA	few	CAISESVPGSTGELFF	TGTGCCATCAGTGAGTCGGTGCCAGGGAGCACCGGGGAGCTGTTTTTT
TRBV5-6	TRBJ2-1	NA	NA	CASRGYSGGGSYNEQFF	TGTGCCAGCAGGGGGTACTCAGGGGGGGGCTCCTACAATGAGCAGTTCTTC
TRBV15	TRBJ1-4	NA	few	CATSRDPVGVGEKLFF	TGTGCCACCAGCAGAGATCCAGTGGGAGTTGGTGAAAAACTGTTTTTT
TRBV5-6	TRBJ2-1	NA	few	CASSSRGFSYNEQFF	TGTGCCAGCAGCTCGCGGGGTTTTTCCTACAATGAGCAGTTCTTC
TRBV12-3/TRBV12-4	TRBJ2-7	TRBD1	many	CASSPGQGVGEQYF	TGTGCCAGCAGCCCAGGACAGGGGGTGGGCGAGCAGTACTTC
TRBV9	TRBJ2-7	NA	NA	CASSVQGTPIYEQYF	TGTGCCAGCAGCGTACAGGGGACCCCCATATACGAGCAGTACTTC
TRBV20-1	TRBJ1-1	NA	NA	CSAPVAGKVTKAFF	TGCAGTGCCCCGGTGGCGGGGAAGGTGACTAAAGCTTTCTTT
TRBV7-8	TRBJ1-5	NA	NA	CASSLVGWGGDQPQHF	TGTGCCAGCAGCTTAGTTGGTTGGGGGGGAGATCAGCCCCAGCATTTT
TRBV20-1	TRBJ2-7	NA	few	CSASYVGLSYEQYF	TGCAGTGCTTCCTACGTAGGTCTCTCCTACGAGCAGTACTTC
TRBV4-2	TRBJ2-2	TRBD2	few	CASSRSGSADGELFF	TGTGCCAGCAGTCGTAGCGGGAGCGCGGACGGGGAGCTGTTTTTT
TRBV28	TRBJ2-7	NA	NA	CASRSSGPSYEQYF	TGTGCCAGCAGGTCCTCGGGACCGTCCTACGAGCAGTACTTC
TRBV5-6	TRBJ1-1	NA	few	CASTLADTEAFF	TGTGCCAGCACCTTAGCGGACACTGAAGCTTTCTTT
TRBV5-5	TRBJ2-1	TRBD1	few	CASSLGVDRASYNEQFF	TGTGCCAGCAGCTTGGGGGTGGACAGGGCCTCCTACAATGAGCAGTTCTTC
TRBV5-6	TRBJ1-2	NA	NA	CASSLGRLNYGYTF	TGTGCCAGCAGCTTGGGCAGGCTTAACTATGGCTACACCTTC
TRBV4-3	TRBJ2-3	NA	few	CASSQFYGIDTQYF	TGCGCCAGCAGCCAATTTTACGGCATAGATACGCAGTATTTT
TRBV7-2	TRBJ2-4	TRBD2	NA	CASSHWGGSVGKNIQYF	TGTGCCAGCAGCCATTGGGGGGGGAGTGTCGGCAAAAACATTCAGTACTTC
TRBV20-1	TRBJ2-3	NA	NA	CSARLDLDTQYF	TGCAGTGCTAGACTGGACCTGGATACGCAGTATTTT
TRBV7-9	TRBJ2-1	NA	NA	CASSSIPNEQFF	TGTGCCAGCAGCTCTATCCCTAATGAGCAGTTCTTC
TRBV12-3/TRBV12-4	TRBJ2-2	TRBD1	NA	CASSLSPGQSTGELFF	TGTGCCAGCAGTTTATCACCGGGACAGAGCACCGGGGAGCTGTTTTTT
TRBV7-2	TRBJ2-7	TRBD1	NA	CASSRDRQLAYEQYF	TGTGCCAGCAGCCGGGACAGGCAATTAGCCTACGAGCAGTACTTC
TRBV5-1	TRBJ2-5	NA	few	CASSSWGLSQETQYF	TGCGCCAGCAGCTCTTGGGGACTTTCACAAGAGACCCAGTACTTC
TRBV20-1	TRBJ2-1	NA	NA	CSARDPYYQTRNEQFF	TGCAGTGCTAGAGATCCCTATTATCAAACACGGAATGAGCAGTTCTTC
TRBV25-1	TRBJ1-2	NA	NA	CASSFQMGGYTF	TGTGCCAGCAGTTTCCAGATGGGTGGCTACACCTTC
TRBV6-6	TRBJ1-5	NA	NA	CATLAYSNQPQHF	TGTGCCACCCTCGCCTATAGCAATCAGCCCCAGCATTTT
TRBV3-1	TRBJ2-7	NA	NA	CASSQEKGRWQYF	TGTGCCAGCAGCCAAGAAAAGGGGCGGTGGCAGTACTTC
TRBV6-5	TRBJ1-6	NA	many	CASSYGSGDNSPLHF	TGTGCCAGCAGTTACGGCTCGGGGGATAATTCACCCCTCCACTTT
TRBV12-3/TRBV12-4	TRBJ2-4	NA	NA	CASSNPPPGDIQYF	TGTGCCAGCAGCAACCCACCCCCGGGGGACATTCAGTACTTC
TRBV6-5	TRBJ1-5	NA	NA	CASSYSRARNQPQHF	TGTGCCAGCAGTTACTCCAGGGCGCGCAATCAGCCCCAGCATTTT
TRBV6-2/TRBV6-3	TRBJ2-2	NA	few	CASSYRWQVVNTGELFF	TGTGCCAGCAGTTACCGTTGGCAGGTAGTGAACACCGGGGAGCTGTTTTTT
TRBV4-3	TRBJ2-3	TRBD2	few	CASSRGTSGSTTQYF	TGCGCCAGCAGCCGAGGGACTAGCGGGAGCACAACGCAGTATTTT
TRBV12-5	TRBJ2-3	NA	few	CASGSVSTDTQYF	TGTGCTAGTGGTTCCGTTAGCACAGATACGCAGTATTTT
TRBV7-3	TRBJ2-3	TRBD2	many	CASSLIAGSTDTQYF	TGTGCCAGCAGCTTGATAGCGGGGAGCACAGATACGCAGTATTTT
TRBV6-4	TRBJ2-3	TRBD1	few	CASSESTGVTQYF	TGTGCCAGCAGTGAATCAACAGGGGTTACGCAGTATTTT